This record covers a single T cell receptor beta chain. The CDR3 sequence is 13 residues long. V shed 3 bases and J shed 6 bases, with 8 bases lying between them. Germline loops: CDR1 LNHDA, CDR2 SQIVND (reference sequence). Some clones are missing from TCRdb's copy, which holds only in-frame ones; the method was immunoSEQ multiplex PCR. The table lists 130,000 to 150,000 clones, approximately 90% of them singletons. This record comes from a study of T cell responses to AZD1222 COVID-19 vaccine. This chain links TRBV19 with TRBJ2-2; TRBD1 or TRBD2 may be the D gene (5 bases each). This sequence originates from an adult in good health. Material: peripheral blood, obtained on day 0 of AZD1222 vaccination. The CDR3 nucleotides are TGTGCCAGTAGTATTCGGGGCTCCGGGGAGCTGTTTTTT. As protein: CASSIRGSGELFF. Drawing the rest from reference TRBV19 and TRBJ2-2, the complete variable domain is DGGITQSPKYLFRKEGQNVTLSCEQNLNHDAMYWYRQDPGQGLRLIYYSQIVNDFQKGDIAEGYSVSREKKESFPLTVTSAQKNPTAFYLCASSIRGSGELFFGEGSRLTVL.